This T cell receptor beta chain appears in the sequencing data of a study of shared clonotypes between healthy human individuals. Looked up from germline, CDR1 is WNHNN and CDR2 is SYGVQD (reference sequence). Trimming pared 2 bases from V and 2 bases from J, leaving 14 bases between. The CDR3 loop spans 16 amino acids. The study, taken as a whole, reports: Donor clonotype sharing was expected to depend on sequencing depth.

In regard to this clone: As yet, its antigen is unknown.

Generated by immunoSEQ multiplex PCR, the TCRdb table keeps only in-frame clones and is missing some. Among millions of clones listed, less than 95% were seen once. The naive CD8 fraction comprised CD45RO-negative cells positively selected for CCR7 and excluded terminally differentiated effector memory CD45RA+ cells. Sequenced input: naive CD8+ T cells sorted from blood. This TCR was recovered from a man between 18 and 29 years old in good health. This chain joins TRBV10-1 and TRBJ2-3; the D gene is possibly TRBD2 (6 bases). In DNA, the CDR3 is TGCGCCAGCAGTGAGCTGGCGGAGGGAGACACAGATACGCAGTATTTT. Translated: CASSELAEGDTDTQYF.